The present entry profiles one T cell receptor (beta chain) with its context. Its antigen is unknown. It has no much larger one-base neighbor in the sample; base qualities were not kept. The listed sequencing device is Illumina MiSeq. Starting from the raw public reads, TCRdb applied fastp trimming at Q25, assembled clones with MiXCR and retained in-frame beta chains. Here each entry gathers all rows of one CDR3 protein and keeps the most common genes and DNA. For this sample there are some 10,000 distinct CDR3 sequences; about a fifth appear just once. Roughly 1.1% of the sample rests with the top ten. This record comes from a study of liver allograft versus peripheral blood T cells (dated by TCRdb to the early 2020s). Broadly, across the study: In liver transplant recipients, the study looked at T cell receptor repertoires in the peripheral blood and set them against the repertoires found within the transplanted livers.

Relative to germline, V is 4 bases shorter and J is 2 bases shorter, with 9 bases between their ends. Measured from the cysteine to the phenylalanine, the CDR3 is 14 residues long. Only CDR3 DNA remains: 42 bases, in frame from the first base. For CDR1 and CDR2, the germline V gene lists MNHEY and SVGAGI. Overall study outcomes, separate from this receptor: T cell receptor repertoires inside liver allografts were reported to differ from those detected in peripheral blood.

Rearrangement joined TRBV6-5 to TRBJ1-3, with a weak D call of TRBD1 (6 bases match). This receptor was obtained from a human patient who had a liver transplant. The graft donor may be the source of some T cells after a transplant. CDR3 reads: CASSSAGAGNTIYF. The sequenced DNA is TGTGCCAGCAGTTCCGCAGGGGCTGGAAACACCATATATTTT.